This TCR beta chain originates from a study of blood T cell repertoires in COVID-19. This clone was detected a few times. The CDR3 is 12 amino acids. Germline lookup yields CDR1 PRHDT and CDR2 FYEKMQ (reference sequence). Trimming took 7 bases from V and 7 from J, leaving 10 bases between them. The method was immunoSEQ multiplex PCR; TCRdb's version includes in-frame clones alone and lacks a portion of them. The sample has 100,000 or so clones, around 87% seen once; the top ten hold around a tenth. The rearrangement uses TRBV13 and TRBJ2-2; D gene unclear. Material for sequencing was peripheral blood. The receptor's source is a woman aged 25 to 39 with acute or convalescent COVID-19. In DNA, the CDR3 is TGTGCCAGCACTAGATCCGGCGGGGAGCTGTTTTTT. This sequence encodes CASTRSGGELFF.